The rows below give T cell receptor beta chains drawn from one sample of a study of blood T cell repertoires in COVID-19. Measured with immunoSEQ multiplex PCR; TCRdb has only the in-frame clones, and not every one. The sample holds 100,000 to 150,000 clones, about four fifths seen once. The material sequenced was peripheral blood. The receptors stem from a man aged 55 to 70 with acute or convalescent COVID-19. The CDR3 runs from the conserved cysteine through the conserved F or W. The D gene is left open where the match is weak. Size is omitted from some rows. Given values are once, few, many or a class for expanded clones.

- | TRBJ1-5 | - | TRBV6-1 | CASSGGRAPSNQPQHF | TGTGCCAGCAGTGGCGGGAGGGCGCCTAGCAATCAGCCCCAGCATTTT
- | TRBJ1-2 | - | TRBV7-8 | CASSPGAGGIVGYTF | TGTGCCAGCAGCCCAGGGGCGGGAGGGATTGTCGGCTACACCTTC
- | TRBJ1-1 | - | TRBV11-3 | CASSSQPGVEAFF | TGTGCCAGCAGCTCCCAACCGGGAGTTGAAGCTTTCTTT
- | TRBJ1-5 | - | TRBV7-2 | CASSLTAINQPQHF | TGTGCCAGCAGCTTGACAGCTATAAATCAGCCCCAGCATTTT
few | TRBJ2-2 | TRBD2 | TRBV28 | CASSLSSGGPIWELFF | TGTGCCAGCAGTCTCTCTAGCGGGGGGCCGATCTGGGAGCTGTTTTTT
medium-sized | TRBJ2-3 | TRBD2 | TRBV27 | CASIGTSGGPSTDTQYF | TGTGCCAGCATCGGGACTAGCGGGGGACCAAGCACAGATACGCAGTATTTT
- | TRBJ2-7 | TRBD1 | TRBV2 | CASRTGTGSYEQYF | TGTGCCAGCAGGACCGGGACAGGGAGCTACGAGCAGTACTTC
- | TRBJ2-1 | TRBD2 | TRBV5-1 | CASKVTSGLDNEQFF | TGCGCCAGCAAGGTCACTAGCGGGTTGGATAATGAGCAGTTCTTC
- | TRBJ2-3 | TRBD2 | TRBV24-1 | CATSDAGTSGSGADTQYF | TGTGCCACCAGTGATGCCGGGACTAGCGGGAGCGGAGCAGATACGCAGTATTTT
- | TRBJ1-3 | - | TRBV5-6 | CASSLSPARGFNTIYF | TGTGCCAGCAGCTTGTCTCCCGCGCGGGGCTTCAACACCATATATTTT